What follows are 31 T cell receptor beta chains derived from one specimen sequenced in a study of blood T cell repertoires in COVID-19. Clones were read by immunoSEQ multiplex PCR, and TCRdb kept only the in-frame ones, dropping some. The sample has just over 300,000 clones, about 85% seen once. Sequencing input: peripheral blood. The source of these receptors is a man between 18 and 35 years old with active or convalescent COVID-19.

The gene calls are TRBV6-5 and TRBJ2-1; TRBD2 aligns across 9 bases. V shed 0 bases, J shed 6 bases, and the junction held 6 bases outside the gene matches. CDR3 length: 16 residues. CDR1 and CDR2 from the germline V gene are MNHEY and SVGAGI. CDR3 region: CASSYSGTSLGNEQFF. CDR3 coding DNA: TGTGCCAGCAGTTACTCGGGGACTAGCTTAGGCAATGAGCAGTTCTTC.

The chain links TRBV28 to TRBJ1-2; D is perhaps TRBD1 (5 bases). V gave up 2 bases and J gave up 7 bases, with 11 bases separating them. CDR3 length equals 13 residues. Germline V gives CDR1 MDHEN, CDR2 SYDVKM. CDR3: CASSLRGQAGYTF. The DNA for the CDR3 is TGTGCCAGCAGTTTAAGGGGTCAGGCTGGCTACACCTTC.

The chain carries TRBV15 and TRBJ2-7, with D possibly being TRBD2 (5 bases). The V end lost 0 bases, the J end lost 3 bases, and 12 bases lay between the germline ends. The length of the CDR3 is 15 residues. Germline assignment: CDR1 LNHNV and CDR2 YYDKDF (reference sequence). The CDR3 region has the DNA TGTGCCACCAGCAGAGAGGGCGGGCTCAGCTACGAGCAGTACTTC. This encodes CATSREGGLSYEQYF.

V is TRBV28 and J is TRBJ1-6; no clear D gene. Looked up from germline, CDR1 is MDHEN and CDR2 is SYDVKM. The V end lost 2 bases, the J end lost 10 bases, and 12 bases lay between the germline ends. There are 14 residues in the CDR3. The CDR3 DNA reads TGTGCCAGCAGTTTAGTGAACAGCGGGTCACCCCTCCACTTT. Translated: CASSLVNSGSPLHF.

The genes are TRBV4-1 and TRBJ2-3; D remains ambiguous. Germline CDR1 is MGHRA and CDR2 is YSYEKL. The CDR3 length is 15 residues. V was clipped by 0 bases and J by 0 bases, with 7 bases between them. The CDR3 region is CASSQDHSSTDTQYF. The CDR3 DNA reads as TGCGCCAGCAGCCAAGATCACAGCAGCACAGATACGCAGTATTTT.

In DNA, the CDR3 is TGTGCCAGCAGCTGGGGTAGCGGGGGGCCGGGGGAGACCCAGTACTTC. Its protein product is CASSWGSGGPGETQYF. V and J are TRBV11-2 and TRBJ2-5, with TRBD2 matching over 10 bases. V trimming: 4 bases; J trimming: 5 bases; junction bases outside the gene matches: 10. Germline values: CDR1 SGHAT, CDR2 FQNNGV. This CDR3 region has 16 residues.

V and J are TRBV4-3 and TRBJ1-4; D unclear. Germline V CDR1 and CDR2: LGHNA, YSLEER. V was shortened by 1 base and J by 1 base, with 10 bases between the two germline ends. The CDR3 extends over 16 amino acids. The CDR3 here is CASSQGHAGTNEKLFF. CDR3 DNA: TGCGCCAGCAGCCAAGGACACGCCGGAACTAATGAAAAACTGTTTTTT.

V usage is TRBV28 and J usage is TRBJ1-4, with D possibly matching TRBD1 (5 bases). The V gene's germline CDR1 is MDHEN and CDR2 SYDVKM. V was shortened by 5 bases and J by 4 bases, with 11 bases between the two germline ends. The CDR3 has 14 residues. The CDR3 sequence is CASSRGTDNEKLFF. CDR3 nucleotide sequence: TGTGCCAGCAGTCGGGGGACGGATAATGAAAAACTGTTTTTT.

The rearrangement links TRBV7-2 to TRBJ2-3; 7 positions match TRBD1. This CDR3 spans 16 amino acids. Trimming removed 6 bases from V and 5 bases from J; junction bases left unmatched: 14. CDR1 and CDR2 (germline): SGHTA, FQGNSA. For the CDR3, the DNA is TGTGCCAGCAGACTGACAGGGTCGATTTCCGGAGATACGCAGTATTTT. Its protein product is CASRLTGSISGDTQYF. Full variable domain (rest looked up from reference TRBV7-2 and TRBJ2-3): GAGVSQSPSNKVTEKGKDVELRCDPISGHTALYWYRQSLGQGLEFLIYFQGNSAPDKSGLPSDRFSAERTGGSVSTLTIQRTQQEDSAVYLCASRLTGSISGDTQYFGPGTRLTVL.

This clone was counted a single time. The rearrangement joins TRBV6-4 to TRBJ1-1; 7 nucleotides line up with TRBD1. The CDR3 spans 13 residues. In germline, CDR1 is MRHNA, CDR2 SNTAGT. J was trimmed by 11 bases and V by 0 bases; bases with no gene match: 6. The DNA of the CDR3 is TGTGCCAGCAGTGACTCTAACAGGGGTGCGGCTTTCTTT. Residues: CASSDSNRGAAFF.

The chain joins TRBV6-5 to TRBJ2-3; 8 nucleotides agree with TRBD2. CDR3 size: 16 residues. V was clipped by 4 bases and J by 6 bases; unmatched bases: 12. Germline-derived CDR1 and CDR2 are MNHEY and SVGAGI. CDR3 sequence: CASSSGTRGVGDTQYF. The DNA of the CDR3 is TGTGCCAGCAGTTCCGGGACTAGGGGAGTTGGGGATACGCAGTATTTT.

The chain recombines TRBV27 with TRBJ2-2; D ambiguous. CDR1 is MNHEY and CDR2 is SMNVEV in the germline V gene (reference sequence). The CDR3 contains 13 residues. V lost 3 bases and J lost 3, with 5 bases in between. CDR3 amino acids: CASSFQDTGELFF. The DNA for the CDR3 is TGTGCCAGCAGTTTTCAGGACACCGGGGAGCTGTTTTTT.

The V gene is TRBV3-1 (or the pseudogene TRBV3-2), the J gene TRBJ2-5; 11 positions match TRBD1. This CDR3 has 15 amino acids. Trimming cost V 4 bases and J 5 bases; bases outside gene matches: 6. The germline V gene has CDR1 LGHDT and CDR2 YNNKEL (reference sequence). The CDR3 region is CASSRTGTGGETQYF. CDR3 DNA sequence: TGTGCCAGCAGCCGGACCGGGACAGGGGGGGAGACCCAGTACTTC.

The chain combines TRBV5-1 with TRBJ1-1; TRBD1 aligns across 7 bases. Per germline, CDR1 SGHRS and CDR2 YFSETQ. The CDR3 loop spans 13 amino acids. J lost 4 bases, V lost 4 bases, and 4 bases had no gene match. The CDR3 DNA is TGCGCCAGCAGCGCGGACAGGTCCACTGAAGCTTTCTTT. Its protein product is CASSADRSTEAFF.

This clone was detected once. The V gene is TRBV4-2, the J gene TRBJ2-1; no firm D call. CDR3 length equals 16 residues. The V gene's germline CDR1 is LGHNA and CDR2 YNFKEQ. The V end was cut by 1 base, the J end by 5 bases, with 15 bases between. The CDR3 reads CASSQGSVEVHNEQFF. CDR3 DNA sequence: TGTGCCAGCAGCCAAGGATCGGTTGAAGTTCACAATGAGCAGTTCTTC.

This sequence joins TRBV5-6 and TRBJ2-3; 7 bases map to TRBD2. The CDR3 is made up of 14 amino acids. Germline CDR1 SGHDT, CDR2 YYEEEE. V gave up 6 bases and J gave up 4 bases; unmatched junction bases: 8. The CDR3 DNA reads TGTGCCAGCAACCTGGGTGGGAGGGCAGATACGCAGTATTTT. Its protein is CASNLGGRADTQYF.

A few counts support this clone. An end of the junction does not agree with germline; a read error may underlie this. This chain joins TRBV18 and TRBJ2-7, with TRBD1 matching 9 bases. The germline CDR1 and CDR2 sequences are KGHSH and LQKENI. The CDR3 runs 12 residues. In DNA, the CDR3 is TGTGCCAGCTCACCACCTGGACAGGGGATACACTTC. It encodes CASSPPGQGIHF.

V usage is TRBV6-1 and J usage is TRBJ1-2; 11 positions match TRBD1. V was pared by 3 bases and J by 6 bases, with 12 bases of the junction left unmatched. Germline loops: CDR1 MNHNS, CDR2 SASEGT. The CDR3 is made up of 17 amino acids. CDR3 in amino acids: CASSDRSRDRGMDGYTF. CDR3 sequence (DNA): TGTGCCAGCAGTGACCGTTCCCGGGACAGGGGGATGGATGGCTACACCTTC.

CDR3 nucleotides: TGCGCCAGCAGCTTTAATGGCGGGGGGCCAAGCACAGATACGCAGTATTTT. Protein sequence: CASSFNGGGPSTDTQYF. The chain carries TRBV5-1 and TRBJ2-3, with 8 bases aligning to TRBD2. CDR3 length equals 17 residues. Looked up from germline, CDR1 is SGHRS and CDR2 is YFSETQ. The V and J ends lost 2 bases and 0 bases, in that order; junction bases with no gene match: 8.

V and J are TRBV6-5 and TRBJ1-1; maybe TRBD1 (6 bases). There are 13 residues in the CDR3. CDR1 is MNHEY and CDR2 is SVGAGI in the germline V gene. V was pared by 10 bases and J by 1 base, with 13 bases between. As DNA, the CDR3 is TGTGCCACCCCGGGACATAAGAACACTGAAGCTTTCTTT. The encoded protein is CATPGHKNTEAFF.

The chain employs TRBV11-3 and TRBJ2-2, with 8 bases fitting TRBD2. V lost 4 bases to trimming and J lost 4 bases; unmatched junction nucleotides: 20. The CDR3 is 20 residues long. CDR1 and CDR2 (germline): SGHNT, YENEEA. The CDR3 region has the DNA TGTGCCAGCAGCTCACTCAATCCCGGGGGCGCGGGGGGAGGCACCGGGGAGCTGTTTTTT. This codes for CASSSLNPGGAGGGTGELFF. Full variable domain (remainder filled in from reference TRBV11-3 and TRBJ2-2): EAGVVQSPRYKIIEKKQPVAFWCNPISGHNTLYWYLQNLGQGPELLIRYENEEAVDDSQLPKDRFSAERLKGVDSTLKIQPAELGDSAVYLCASSSLNPGGAGGGTGELFFGEGSRLTVL.

V usage is TRBV28 and J usage is TRBJ1-2; tentatively, D is TRBD1 (6 bases). V was trimmed by 1 base and J by 7 bases, leaving 7 bases between them. The CDR3 spans 12 residues. Germline values: CDR1 MDHEN, CDR2 SYDVKM. CDR3 protein: CASSLLTGGYTF. DNA of the CDR3: TGTGCCAGCAGTTTATTGACAGGTGGCTACACCTTC.

The DNA of the CDR3 is TGTGCCAGCAGCTTAGAGTGGGACAGGTCGAACACCATATATTTT. It encodes CASSLEWDRSNTIYF. The rearrangement joins TRBV11-2 to TRBJ1-3, with 8 bases matching TRBD1. The CDR3 spans 15 residues. CDR1 is SGHAT and CDR2 is FQNNGV in the germline V gene. V was pared by 0 bases and J by 7 bases, with 5 bases of the junction left unmatched.

This chain connects TRBV3-1 (or the pseudogene TRBV3-2) to TRBJ1-2; 8 bases map to TRBD1. Per germline, CDR1 LGHDT and CDR2 YNNKEL (reference sequence). The CDR3 sequence is 16 residues long. After removal of 2 bases from V and 10 bases from J, the junction contained 15 bases not matched to a gene. As DNA, the CDR3 is TGTGCCAGCAGCCAACCACCCCCGGACAGGGAGGGTACCTACACCTTC. Translation gives CASSQPPPDREGTYTF.

The genes are TRBV18 and TRBJ1-1, with a possible D match to TRBD1 (5 bases). This CDR3 is 12 amino acids long. The V gene's germline CDR1 is KGHSH and CDR2 LQKENI. Between the trimmed V and J ends, which lost 8 bases and 14 bases, there was a span of 21 bases. The CDR3 nucleotides are TGTGCCAGCACGAAAAGAGACAGTGCAGGCTTCTTT. It is translated as CASTKRDSAGFF.

This chain links TRBV27 with TRBJ2-7; 9 positions agree with TRBD1. The germline V gene has CDR1 MNHEY and CDR2 SMNVEV (reference sequence). The V and J ends lost 6 bases and 7 bases, in that order; junction bases with no gene match: 7. CDR3 size: 13 residues. The CDR3 sequence is CASRGQGLGEQYF. In DNA form, the CDR3 reads TGTGCCAGCAGAGGACAGGGGCTGGGGGAGCAGTACTTC.

The chain employs TRBV5-4 and TRBJ1-2; 10 nucleotides align to TRBD1. The CDR3 has 15 amino acids. The germline V gene encodes CDR1 SGHNT and CDR2 YYREEE (reference sequence). V was clipped by 2 bases and J by 4 bases; unmatched bases: 5. In DNA form, the CDR3 reads TGTGCCAGCAGCTTCCCCGGGACAGGGGTCTATGGCTACACCTTC. Protein sequence: CASSFPGTGVYGYTF.

This chain uses TRBV11-3 with TRBJ1-3; a weak D match, TRBD1 (5 bases). The CDR3 spans 15 residues. Germline V gene data show CDR1 as SGHNT and CDR2 as YENEEA. V was trimmed by 4 bases and J by 0 bases, leaving 10 bases between them. DNA for the CDR3: TGTGCCAGCAGCTCCGACAGCTCCTCTGGAAACACCATATATTTT. It encodes CASSSDSSSGNTIYF.

V is TRBV3-1 (or the pseudogene TRBV3-2) and J is TRBJ1-5; TRBD1 matches 7 bases. After removal of 6 bases from V and 5 bases from J, the junction contained 4 bases not matched to a gene. This CDR3 is built from 13 residues. In germline, CDR1 is LGHDT, CDR2 YNNKEL (reference sequence). CDR3 sequence reads: CASRQGIDQPQHF. Here the CDR3 DNA reads TGTGCCAGCAGACAGGGGATCGATCAGCCCCAGCATTTT.

This clone was observed once. The V and J genes are TRBV4-1 and TRBJ2-7; 9 bases align to TRBD1. The CDR3 extends over 15 amino acids. The V segment lost 4 bases and the J segment 2 bases; nucleotides outside the gene matches: 6. Per the germline V gene, CDR1 is MGHRA and CDR2 is YSYEKL. The CDR3 is CASSPQDRGTYEQYF. The CDR3 nucleotides are TGCGCCAGCAGCCCCCAGGACAGGGGAACCTACGAGCAGTACTTC.

This clone was seen a single time. This chain joins TRBV18 and TRBJ2-7; D remains unclear. Trimming shortened V by 5 bases and J by 1 base, and 9 bases separated the two germline ends. CDR3 length equals 13 residues. Germline CDR1 and CDR2: KGHSH and LQKENI. CDR3 DNA sequence: TGTGCCAGCTCAGAGCTAGTTTCCTACGAGCAGTACTTC. The encoded protein is CASSELVSYEQYF. The full variable domain, rest sourced from reference TRBV18 and TRBJ2-7, is NAGVMQNPRHLVRRRGQEARLRCSPMKGHSHVYWYRQLPEEGLKFMVYLQKENIIDESGMPKERFSAEFPKEGPSILRIQQVVRGDSAAYFCASSELVSYEQYFGPGTRLTVT.